One sample yielded the 22 T cell receptor beta chains listed below, sequenced in a study of response to subunit inactivated influenza vaccine. TCRdb reprocessed the RT-PCR reads via MiXCR and lists one record per CDR3 protein. The table records 650,000 to 800,000 distinct CDR3 sequences, 15% to 20% of them present only once. Sample: PBMCs from blood, taken around 5 days after vaccination. The receptors shown here come from a middle-aged man who received an inactivated influenza vaccine.

The V gene is TRBV10-3, the J gene TRBJ2-1; tentatively, D is TRBD1 or TRBD2 (7 bases each). CDR1 and CDR2 (germline): ENHRY, SYGVKD. This CDR3 is 15 amino acids long. V was trimmed by 2 bases and J by 6 bases, leaving 14 bases between them. The CDR3 spells CAISEEGRGGNEQFF. The CDR3 nucleotides read TGTGCCATCAGTGAGGAAGGCAGGGGGGGCAATGAGCAGTTCTTC.

This CDR3 is CASSTSPTGWGNQPQHF. The CDR3 coding sequence is TGTGCCAGCAGCACAAGTCCGACAGGGTGGGGCAATCAGCCCCAGCATTTT. V gene TRBV27 combines with J gene TRBJ1-5; 7 bases line up with TRBD1. The J segment lost 2 bases and the V segment lost 6 bases, leaving 13 bases of the junction unmatched. The CDR3 has 17 amino acids. The germline V gene has CDR1 MNHEY and CDR2 SMNVEV (reference sequence).

This clonotype has more than one count but fewer than ten. V gene TRBV7-2 combines with J gene TRBJ2-5; D unresolved. The CDR3 extends over 13 amino acids. The V and J ends lost 1 base and 4 bases respectively, with 7 bases between them. Looked up from germline, CDR1 is SGHTA and CDR2 is FQGNSA. The CDR3 sequence is CASSLGIRETQYF. In DNA form, the CDR3 reads TGTGCCAGCAGCTTAGGTATCCGAGAGACCCAGTACTTC. The variable domain in full, completed from reference TRBV7-2 and TRBJ2-5, reads GAGVSQSPSNKVTEKGKDVELRCDPISGHTALYWYRQSLGQGLEFLIYFQGNSAPDKSGLPSDRFSAERTGGSVSTLTIQRTQQEDSAVYLCASSLGIRETQYFGPGTRLLVL.

The table lists this clonotype with a few counts. The chain carries TRBV6-2 or TRBV6-3 and TRBJ2-6; 11 nucleotides match TRBD2. J gave up 4 bases and V 7 bases, and 6 bases lay outside the gene matches. The CDR3 contains 16 residues. Germline values: CDR1 MNHEY, CDR2 SVGEGT. In DNA form, the CDR3 reads TGTGCCAGCAACCCTAGCGGGAGGTCGGGGGCCAACGTCCTGACTTTC. It is translated as CASNPSGRSGANVLTF.

This chain joins TRBV7-3 and TRBJ2-5, with D possibly TRBD2 on 6 matching bases. Trimming took 4 bases from V and 1 from J, leaving 10 bases between them. Germline-derived CDR1 and CDR2 are SGHTA and FQGTGA. The CDR3 spans 14 residues. CDR3 in DNA: TGTGCCAGCAGCTCAATGGGGGGCCAAGAGACCCAGTACTTC. The encoded protein is CASSSMGGQETQYF.

This chain joins TRBV4-2 and TRBJ1-6, with D possibly matching TRBD1 (6 bases). Per germline, CDR1 LGHNA and CDR2 YNFKEQ. This CDR3 contains 19 residues. V lost 7 bases to trimming and J lost 0 bases, with 22 bases between them. CDR3 residues: CASTIDGGIGGSYNSPLHF. In DNA form, the CDR3 reads TGTGCCAGCACCATCGACGGCGGAATAGGGGGCTCCTATAATTCACCCCTCCACTTT.

The CDR3 region has the DNA TGTGCCACCAGCAGAGCAGCGGGAGTCTACAATGAGCAGTTCTTC. Protein sequence: CATSRAAGVYNEQFF. The chain couples TRBV15 to TRBJ2-1; TRBD2 matches at 8 bases. V lost 1 base, J lost 3 bases, and 2 bases stayed unmatched. The germline gives CDR1 LNHNV, CDR2 YYDKDF (reference sequence). The CDR3 totals 15 residues.

This sequence joins TRBV7-9 and TRBJ2-2; D unresolved. There are 15 residues in the CDR3. The germline V and J ends were trimmed by 2 bases and 1 base, with 8 bases remaining between them. From germline, CDR1 is SEHNR and CDR2 FQNEAQ (reference sequence). CDR3 nucleotides: TGTGCCAGCAGCTTATTTTTGGAGAACACCGGGGAGCTGTTTTTT. This gives the protein CASSLFLENTGELFF. The whole variable domain, filled in from reference TRBV7-9 and TRBJ2-2, reads DTGVSQNPRHKITKRGQNVTFRCDPISEHNRLYWYRQTLGQGPEFLTYFQNEAQLEKSRLLSDRFSAERPKGSFSTLEIQRTEQGDSAMYLCASSLFLENTGELFFGEGSRLTVL.

Ten or more counts support this clonotype. This rearrangement joins TRBV28 to TRBJ2-7; D is uncertain. This CDR3 is 13 amino acids long. Trimming took 2 bases from V and 3 from J, leaving 8 bases between them. The germline gives CDR1 MDHEN, CDR2 SYDVKM. CDR3 region: CASSLGPYYEQYF. As DNA, the CDR3 is TGTGCCAGCAGTTTAGGGCCCTACTACGAGCAGTACTTC. The complete variable domain, with remaining parts taken from reference TRBV28 and TRBJ2-7, reads DVKVTQSSRYLVKRTGEKVFLECVQDMDHENMFWYRQDPGLGLRLIYFSYDVKMKEKGDIPEGYSVSREKKERFSLILESASTNQTSMYLCASSLGPYYEQYFGPGTRLTVT.

The chain is built from TRBV21-1 and TRBJ2-4; the table's TRBD1 call for D was not verified on the DNA. TRBV21-1 is a known pseudogene. The CDR3 spans 13 residues. The CDR3 sequence: CASPTGEGNIQYF. CDR3 DNA sequence: TGTGCCAGCCCAACGGGAGAGGGAAACATTCAGTACTTC.

CDR3 nucleotide sequence: TGCGCCAGCAGCCAAGATATGGCTTATAATTCACCCCTCCACTTT. This sequence encodes CASSQDMAYNSPLHF. V is TRBV4-3 and J is TRBJ1-6; D not certain. Deletions cut 0 bases from V and 4 bases from J, with 7 bases between. This CDR3 is built from 15 residues. The germline V gene has CDR1 LGHNA and CDR2 YSLEER.

This clonotype was found many times. This sequence joins TRBV20-1 and TRBJ1-4; D unclear. V lost 6 bases and J 8 bases, leaving 10 bases between the germline ends. Germline values: CDR1 DFQATT, CDR2 SNEGSKA (reference sequence). The CDR3 runs to 11 residues. The CDR3 sequence: CSASRAEKLFF. DNA of the CDR3: TGCAGTGCATCAAGGGCGGAAAAACTGTTTTTT.

About this clonotype: A much larger clone is a single base away; this may be a read error. This chain connects TRBV20-1 to TRBJ1-5, with D perhaps matching TRBD1 (6 bases). With 4 bases removed from V and 2 bases from J, the gap between germline ends came to 9 bases. Looked up from germline, CDR1 is DFQATT and CDR2 is SNEGSKA (reference sequence). The CDR3 spans 13 residues. The CDR3 DNA reads TGCAGTGCTACCCGGACAGGCAATCAGCCCCAGCATTTT. Translated, it gives CSATRTGNQPQHF.

J is TRBJ2-7 and V is TRBV18, with 9 bases matching TRBD1. Germline lookup yields CDR1 KGHSH and CDR2 LQKENI. Unmatched junction bases numbered 12, after V lost 2 bases and J lost 7 bases. The CDR3 consists of 16 residues. The CDR3 loop is CASSPRTGAPGSEQYF. In nucleotides, the CDR3 is TGTGCCAGCTCACCAAGGACAGGGGCCCCAGGAAGTGAGCAGTACTTC.

CDR3 amino acids: CASSVSGTGGTDTQYF. The CDR3 DNA sequence: TGTGCCAGCAGCGTATCGGGGACAGGGGGCACAGATACGCAGTATTTT. The chain couples TRBV9 to TRBJ2-3; 10 nucleotides line up with TRBD1. Germline V CDR1 and CDR2: SGDLS, YYNGEE. V dropped 1 base and J dropped 1; count of bases not matched to a gene: 3. This CDR3 spans 16 amino acids.

The chain recombines TRBV20-1 with TRBJ2-7; D possibly matches TRBD1 or TRBD2 (6 bases each). Per the germline V gene, CDR1 is DFQATT and CDR2 is SNEGSKA (reference sequence). Trimming removed 4 bases at V and 1 base at J, with 8 bases between. The CDR3 spans 12 residues. CDR3 in amino acids: CSAKGGSYEQYF. The CDR3 bases are TGCAGTGCTAAGGGGGGATCCTACGAGCAGTACTTC.

The gene calls are TRBV20-1 and TRBJ2-7; TRBD2 is a possible D gene (6 bases). CDR3 length: 15 residues. V gave up 3 bases and J gave up 2 bases, with 17 bases separating them. The V gene's germline CDR1 is DFQATT and CDR2 SNEGSKA (reference sequence). CDR3 sequence: CSARGGWSKPYEQYF. The CDR3 DNA reads as TGCAGTGCTAGGGGGGGTTGGTCTAAACCCTACGAGCAGTACTTC.

The CDR3: CASSGRSGRSGTGELFF. CDR3 bases: TGTGCCAGCAGTGGCCGTAGCGGGAGGTCCGGCACCGGGGAGCTGTTTTTT. The chain joins TRBV12-3 or TRBV12-4 to TRBJ2-2, with 10 bases fitting TRBD2. V was pared by 5 bases and J by 4 bases, with 10 bases of the junction left unmatched. The CDR3 contains 17 residues.

The sample holds a few counts of this clonotype. The V gene is TRBV20-1, the J gene TRBJ2-5, with 10 positions matching TRBD1. V lost 3 bases and J lost 0; bases outside the gene matches: 16. The CDR3 covers 19 residues. Looked up from germline, CDR1 is DFQATT and CDR2 is SNEGSKA (reference sequence). The CDR3 protein is CSARDRDRGYGGYQETQYF. The CDR3 DNA follows: TGCAGTGCTAGGGACCGGGACAGGGGTTATGGTGGGTACCAAGAGACCCAGTACTTC.

There are a few counts of this clonotype. The rearrangement links TRBV12-3 or TRBV12-4 to TRBJ1-5; 7 bases are a match to TRBD1. Trimming took 8 bases from V and 5 from J; bases not matched to a gene: 9. CDR3 length: 14 residues. CDR3 protein: CASGRQGWYQPQHF. The CDR3 region has the DNA TGTGCCAGCGGAAGACAGGGCTGGTATCAGCCCCAGCATTTT.

CDR3 nucleotides: TGTGCCAGCAGCGTTCCCGGGACACCAACCCAGTACTTC. Translation: CASSVPGTPTQYF. The V call is TRBV5-6, the J call TRBJ2-5; D possibly corresponds to TRBD1 (6 bases). Per germline, CDR1 SGHDT and CDR2 YYEEEE. The CDR3 has 13 amino acids. V shed 4 bases and J shed 8 bases, with 15 bases lying between them. Variable domain in full (rest from reference TRBV5-6 and TRBJ2-5): DAGVTQSPTHLIKTRGQQVTLRCSPKSGHDTVSWYQQALGQGPQFIFQYYEEEERQRGNFPDRFSGHQFPNYSSELNVNALLLGDSALYLCASSVPGTPTQYFGPGTRLLVL.

This clonotype was seen only a few times. This chain connects TRBV19 to TRBJ2-5; D assignment may be TRBD1 or TRBD2 (6 bases each). V was clipped by 5 bases and J by 4 bases, with 17 bases between them. The CDR3 covers 15 residues. The germline CDR1 and CDR2 sequences are LNHDA and SQIVND (reference sequence). The CDR3 bases are TGTGCCAGTAGTCCACAGGGACTCCCGGGAGAGACCCAGTACTTC. It codes for CASSPQGLPGETQYF.